This T cell receptor (beta chain) originates from a study of cytomegalovirus exposure and HLA in healthy donors. Looked up from germline, CDR1 is SQVTM and CDR2 is ANQGSEA. The CDR3 runs 13 residues. The V gene end was trimmed by 8 bases and the J gene end by 2 bases; junction bases not matched to a gene: 6. With 60 Vbeta and 13 Jbeta primers, the PCR was carried out. TCRdb's table, derived via immunoSEQ multiplex PCR, lists solely in-frame clones and lacks some. The sample consists of approximately 200,000 clones, 75% to 85% of them appearing once. The TCR sequence derives from a woman between 45 and 65 years old in good health and CMV-seropositive. This chain connects TRBV29-1 to TRBJ2-1, with 7 bases lining up with TRBD1. What was sequenced was PBMCs. The CDR3 nucleotides are TGCAGCTGTCGGGACAGCACCTACAATGAGCAGTTCTTC. Its protein is CSCRDSTYNEQFF.